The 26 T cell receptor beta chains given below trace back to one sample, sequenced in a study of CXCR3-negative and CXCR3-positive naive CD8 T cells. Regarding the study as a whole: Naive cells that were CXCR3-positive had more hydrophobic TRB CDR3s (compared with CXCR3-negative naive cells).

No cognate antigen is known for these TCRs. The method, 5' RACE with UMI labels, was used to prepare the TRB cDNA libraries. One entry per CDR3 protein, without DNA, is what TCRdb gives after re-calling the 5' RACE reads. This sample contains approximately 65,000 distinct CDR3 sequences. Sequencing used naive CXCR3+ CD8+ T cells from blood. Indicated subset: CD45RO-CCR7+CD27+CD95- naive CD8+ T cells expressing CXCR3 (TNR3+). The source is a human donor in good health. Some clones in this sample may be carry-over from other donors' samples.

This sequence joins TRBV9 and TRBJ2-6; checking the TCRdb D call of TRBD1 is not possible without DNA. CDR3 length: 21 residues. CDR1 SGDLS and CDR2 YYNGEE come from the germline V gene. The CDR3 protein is CASSVSFSDRGFNSGANVLTF.

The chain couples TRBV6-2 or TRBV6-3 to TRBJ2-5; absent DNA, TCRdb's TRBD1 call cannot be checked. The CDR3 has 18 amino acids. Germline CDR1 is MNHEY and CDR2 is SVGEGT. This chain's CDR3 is CASSWVMSTDRWQETQYF.

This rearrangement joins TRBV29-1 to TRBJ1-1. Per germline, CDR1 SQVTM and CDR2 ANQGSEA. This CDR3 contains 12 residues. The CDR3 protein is CSVVGVGTEAFF.

This chain's CDR3 is CATSDRDRATYEQYF. This sequence joins TRBV15 and TRBJ2-7; the TRBD1 assignment by TCRdb is unverifiable without DNA. This CDR3 has 15 amino acids. Per germline, CDR1 LNHNV and CDR2 YYDKDF (reference sequence).

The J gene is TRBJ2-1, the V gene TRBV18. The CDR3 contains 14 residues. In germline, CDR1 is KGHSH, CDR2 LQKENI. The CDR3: CASSPPLISNEQFF.

CDR3 sequence reads: CASRGFEETQYF. The rearrangement links TRBV11-2 to TRBJ2-5. The V gene's germline CDR1 is SGHAT and CDR2 FQNNGV. The CDR3 runs to 12 residues.

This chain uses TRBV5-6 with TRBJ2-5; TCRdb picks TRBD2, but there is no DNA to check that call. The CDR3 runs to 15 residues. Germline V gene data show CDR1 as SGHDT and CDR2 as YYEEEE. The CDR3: CASSISGGIGETQYF.

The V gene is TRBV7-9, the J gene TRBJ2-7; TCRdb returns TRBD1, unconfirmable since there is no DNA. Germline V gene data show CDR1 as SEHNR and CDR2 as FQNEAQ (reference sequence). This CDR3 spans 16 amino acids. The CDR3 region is CASSPSPDRGPYEQYF.

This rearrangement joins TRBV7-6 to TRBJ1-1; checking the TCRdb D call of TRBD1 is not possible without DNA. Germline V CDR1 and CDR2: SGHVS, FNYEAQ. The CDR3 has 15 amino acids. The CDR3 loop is CASSLALGGGTEAFF.

The CDR3 loop reads CAISAGLVPEQYF. The V gene is TRBV10-3, the J gene TRBJ2-7; TCRdb reports TRBD2, a call that lacks DNA to check it against. The CDR3 is 13 amino acids. CDR1 is ENHRY and CDR2 is SYGVKD in the germline V gene.

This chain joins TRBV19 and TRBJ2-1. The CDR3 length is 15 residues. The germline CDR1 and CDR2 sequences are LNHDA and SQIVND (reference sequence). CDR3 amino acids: CASSIWGSSYNEQFF.

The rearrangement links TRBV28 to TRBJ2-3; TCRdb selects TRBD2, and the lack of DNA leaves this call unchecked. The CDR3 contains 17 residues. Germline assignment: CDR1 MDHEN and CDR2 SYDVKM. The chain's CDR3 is CASSLFTSGGGEDTQYF.

CDR3 loop: CASSLEDLGEVQNYGYTF. The chain employs TRBV7-9 and TRBJ1-2. CDR1 and CDR2 (germline): SEHNR, FQNEAQ (reference sequence). This CDR3 contains 18 residues. The full variable domain, with the rest looked up from reference TRBV7-9 and TRBJ1-2, is DTGVSQNPRHKITKRGQNVTFRCDPISEHNRLYWYRQTLGQGPEFLTYFQNEAQLEKSRLLSDRFSAERPKGSFSTLEIQRTEQGDSAMYLCASSLEDLGEVQNYGYTFGSGTRLTVV.

CDR3 amino acids: CAWSVGTGADEQFF. The rearrangement uses TRBV30 and TRBJ2-1; TCRdb picks TRBD1, but there is no DNA to check that call. The CDR3 is 14 amino acids. CDR1 and CDR2 from the germline V gene are GTSNPN and SVGIG (reference sequence). Looking up the rest from reference TRBV30 and TRBJ2-1 gives the full variable domain: SQTIHQWPATLVQPVGSPLSLECTVEGTSNPNLYWYRQAAGRGLQLLFYSVGIGQISSEVPQNLSASRPQDRQFILSSKKLLLSDSGFYLCAWSVGTGADEQFFGPGTRLTVL.

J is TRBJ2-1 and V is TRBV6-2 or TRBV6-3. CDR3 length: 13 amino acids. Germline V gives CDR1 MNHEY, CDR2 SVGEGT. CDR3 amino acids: CASSYETTYEQFF.

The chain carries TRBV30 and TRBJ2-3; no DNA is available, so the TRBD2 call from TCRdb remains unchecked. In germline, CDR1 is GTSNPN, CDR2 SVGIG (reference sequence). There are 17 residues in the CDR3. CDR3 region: CAWSGFGPSGGTDTQYF.

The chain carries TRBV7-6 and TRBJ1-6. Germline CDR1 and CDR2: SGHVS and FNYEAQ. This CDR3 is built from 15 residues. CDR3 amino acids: CASSLEWLDNSPLHF. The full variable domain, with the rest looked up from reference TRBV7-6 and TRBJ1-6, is GAGVSQSPRYKVTKRGQDVALRCDPISGHVSLYWYRQALGQGPEFLTYFNYEAQQDKSGLPNDRFSAERPEGSISTLTIQRTEQRDSAMYRCASSLEWLDNSPLHFGNGTRLTVT.

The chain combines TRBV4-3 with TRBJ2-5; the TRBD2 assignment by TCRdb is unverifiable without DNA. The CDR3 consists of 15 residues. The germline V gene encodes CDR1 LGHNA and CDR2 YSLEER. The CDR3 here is CASSRGLAGQETQYF.

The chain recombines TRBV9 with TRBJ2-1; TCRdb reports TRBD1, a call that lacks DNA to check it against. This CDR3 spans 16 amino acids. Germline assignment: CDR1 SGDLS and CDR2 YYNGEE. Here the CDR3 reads CASSVGSGGAYNEQFF.

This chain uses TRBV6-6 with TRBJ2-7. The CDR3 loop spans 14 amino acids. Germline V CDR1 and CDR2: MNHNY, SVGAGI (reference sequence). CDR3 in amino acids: CASSYLGRSYEQYF.

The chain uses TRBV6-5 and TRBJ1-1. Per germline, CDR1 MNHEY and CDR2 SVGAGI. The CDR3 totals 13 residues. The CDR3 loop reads CASSLVTNTEAFF.

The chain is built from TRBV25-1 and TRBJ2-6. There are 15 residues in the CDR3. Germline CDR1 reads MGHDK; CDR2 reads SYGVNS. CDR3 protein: CASRDSSSGANVLTF.

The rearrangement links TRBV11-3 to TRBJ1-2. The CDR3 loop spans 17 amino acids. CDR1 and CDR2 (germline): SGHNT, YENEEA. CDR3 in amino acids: CASSPGQTSGANYGYTF.

CDR3 amino acids: CAISAMDVYEQYF. This chain connects TRBV10-3 to TRBJ2-7. The germline V gene encodes CDR1 ENHRY and CDR2 SYGVKD. The CDR3 extends over 13 amino acids.

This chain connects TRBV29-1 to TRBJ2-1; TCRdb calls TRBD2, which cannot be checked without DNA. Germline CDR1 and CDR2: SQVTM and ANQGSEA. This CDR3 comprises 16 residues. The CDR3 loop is CSVVEEGTPPYNEQFF.

This CDR3 is CASSQGAGMNTGELFF. V gene TRBV14 combines with J gene TRBJ2-2; TCRdb's D gene call, TRBD1, goes unchecked for lack of DNA. This CDR3 is 16 amino acids long. From germline, CDR1 is SGHDN and CDR2 FVKESK.